This TCR beta chain was documented in a study of control samples from healthy donors and cancer patients. The CDR3 runs to 14 residues. Trimming at V came to 4 bases and at J to 5 bases, leaving 7 bases not matched to a gene. CDR1 and CDR2 (germline): LGHDT, YNNKEL (reference sequence). The assay was immunoSEQ multiplex PCR, and TCRdb's table has in-frame clones only and misses some. This sample has under 450,000 clones, with more than 80% found just once. This rearrangement joins TRBV3-1 (or the pseudogene TRBV3-2) to TRBJ2-5; TRBD2 matches at 7 bases. Input material: PBMCs. The clonotype was recovered from a man in his forties with head and neck cancer. CDR3 residues: CASSRDGGGETQYF. Here the CDR3 DNA reads TGTGCCAGCAGCCGAGACGGGGGAGGGGAGACCCAGTACTTC.